The 28 T cell receptor beta chains presented below share a single source sample, sequenced in a study of CD8 T cells in ankylosing spondylitis. TCRdb processed the 5' RACE reads anew with MiXCR; each CDR3 protein has one entry. The sample holds about 88,000 distinct CDR3 sequences; 27% are singletons and the top ten take approximately 59%. Sequencing was carried out using blood, either unsorted or a sorted T cell fraction (not recorded which). The receptor set was obtained from a male donor with ankylosing spondylitis or in good health (not recorded which).

This clonotype was seen once. This chain joins TRBV3-1 and TRBJ2-7; D not certain. The CDR3 has 13 amino acids. V lost 1 base and J lost 3, with 7 bases in between. Per the germline V gene, CDR1 is LGHDT and CDR2 is YNNKEL (reference sequence). The CDR3 DNA follows: TGTGCCAGCAGCCAAGCAAGTGTCTACGAGCAGTACTTC. Translated, it gives CASSQASVYEQYF.

The CDR3 sequence is CASSLRGGEETQYF. In DNA, the CDR3 is TGTGCCAGCAGCTTACGGGGGGGCGAAGAGACCCAGTACTTC. This chain uses TRBV5-5 with TRBJ2-5; 8 positions agree with TRBD2. The germline CDR1 and CDR2 sequences are SGHKS and YYEKEE (reference sequence). The CDR3 has 14 amino acids. V lost 2 bases, J lost 3 bases, and 3 bases stayed unmatched.

This clonotype has more than one count but fewer than ten. The chain joins TRBV3-1 to TRBJ1-5, with unresolved D. CDR1 is LGHDT, CDR2 YNNKEL, per germline (reference sequence). Trimming cost V 4 bases and J 4 bases, with 5 bases left between them. The CDR3 length is 12 residues. CDR3 region: CASSRDNQPQHF. CDR3 nucleotide sequence: TGTGCCAGCAGCCGAGATAATCAGCCCCAGCATTTT.

This clonotype was picked up a small number of times. V and J are TRBV20-1 and TRBJ2-7; 7 positions match TRBD1. CDR3 length: 14 amino acids. V was pared by 6 bases and J by 5 bases, with 13 bases of the junction left unmatched. Germline V CDR1 and CDR2: DFQATT, SNEGSKA (reference sequence). The CDR3 sequence is CSAGLQGGLNEQYF. CDR3 bases: TGCAGTGCCGGGCTTCAAGGGGGCTTGAACGAGCAGTACTTC.

This clonotype was seen a few times. The V and J genes are TRBV5-1 and TRBJ1-1, with 7 bases identical to TRBD1. The germline V gene encodes CDR1 SGHRS and CDR2 YFSETQ. Germline trimming cut 1 base from V and 3 bases from J; bases unmatched to any gene: 3. The CDR3 consists of 14 residues. The CDR3 sequence: CASSLNRGHTEAFF. The DNA for the CDR3 is TGCGCCAGCAGCTTGAACAGGGGACACACTGAAGCTTTCTTT.

This clonotype came up a few times. The rearrangement uses TRBV6-5 and TRBJ2-7; unclear D gene. The CDR3 runs to 14 residues. V lost 2 bases and J lost 2, with 10 bases in between. Germline V lookup: CDR1 MNHEY, CDR2 SVGAGI. The CDR3 region is CASSYRGATYEQYF. The CDR3 DNA follows: TGTGCCAGCAGTTACCGAGGAGCTACCTACGAGCAGTACTTC.

This clonotype occurred a few times. This rearrangement joins TRBV15 to TRBJ2-5; D gene uncertain. Germline CDR1 and CDR2: LNHNV and YYDKDF (reference sequence). This CDR3 has 15 amino acids. V lost 5 bases to trimming and J lost 2 bases, with 15 bases between them. The CDR3 spells CATSAPSRGQETQYF. The CDR3 DNA reads as TGTGCCACCAGCGCCCCCAGTAGAGGTCAAGAGACCCAGTACTTC.

This chain joins TRBV7-9 and TRBJ2-3; D is unclear. The V gene's germline CDR1 is SEHNR and CDR2 FQNEAQ (reference sequence). The CDR3 covers 11 residues. The V gene lost 7 bases and the J gene lost 10 bases, with 12 bases spanning the gap. The CDR3 DNA is TGTGCCAGCACCGAAATCACCGCGCAGTATTTT. Translated, it gives CASTEITAQYF.

V usage is TRBV5-1 and J usage is TRBJ1-4; the D is unclear. This CDR3 has 15 residues. Looked up from germline, CDR1 is SGHRS and CDR2 is YFSETQ. V lost 5 bases, J lost 1 base, and 12 bases lay in between. As DNA, the CDR3 is TGCGCCAGCAGGTGGGATGGATTAACTAATGAAAAACTGTTTTTT. Its protein product is CASRWDGLTNEKLFF.

In this sample, this clonotype turned up a few times. The DNA of the CDR3 is TGCAGCGTAGGGACTCAGTACGAGCAGTACGTC. Translation gives CSVGTQYEQYV. The chain joins TRBV29-1 to TRBJ2-7; maybe TRBD2 (6 bases). This CDR3 has 11 amino acids. The V end was cut by 6 bases, the J end by 4 bases, with 10 bases between. CDR1 is SQVTM, CDR2 ANQGSEA, per germline.

On this clonotype itself: An end of the junction does not agree with germline; a read error may underlie this. The CDR3 coding sequence is TGTGCTAGCAGCGAATTCCTGACAGGGGTGGACGAGCAGTACTTC. Its translation: CASSEFLTGVDEQYF. This chain joins TRBV7-7 and TRBJ2-7; 8 bases are a match to TRBD1. The CDR3 sequence is 15 residues long. Germline-derived CDR1 and CDR2 are SSHAT and FNYEAQ (reference sequence).

This clonotype was seen a few times. The chain recombines TRBV6-1 with TRBJ1-3, with a weak D call TRBD1 (6 bases). V was pared by 1 base and J by 10 bases, with 14 bases between. CDR3 size: 14 residues. Germline V gives CDR1 MNHNS, CDR2 SASEGT. The CDR3 is CASSEDRAGRTIYF. CDR3 DNA sequence: TGTGCCAGCAGTGAAGACAGGGCGGGCCGGACCATATATTTT.

This chain uses TRBV7-9 with TRBJ2-3; D is unresolved. Trimming pared 5 bases from V and 7 bases from J, leaving 13 bases between. This CDR3 region has 13 residues. Germline V gene data show CDR1 as SEHNR and CDR2 as FQNEAQ (reference sequence). The CDR3 region is CASSPPPVHTQYF. In DNA form, the CDR3 reads TGTGCCAGCAGCCCACCCCCCGTTCATACGCAGTATTTT.

The V and J genes are TRBV20-1 and TRBJ2-5, with TRBD1 matching 9 bases. The CDR3 runs 15 residues. The junction had 2 bases not matched to a gene; V was cut back by 0 bases and J by 0 bases. CDR1 is DFQATT, CDR2 SNEGSKA, per germline (reference sequence). As DNA, the CDR3 is TGCAGTGCTAGAGAAGGACAGGGGAACCAAGAGACCCAGTACTTC. Its protein product is CSAREGQGNQETQYF.

This chain connects TRBV15 to TRBJ1-4, with D possibly being TRBD1 (5 bases). Germline values: CDR1 LNHNV, CDR2 YYDKDF (reference sequence). The length of the CDR3 is 13 residues. V was trimmed by 7 bases and J by 7 bases, leaving 13 bases between them. The CDR3: CATNRGPGEKLFF. CDR3 DNA: TGTGCCACCAATAGGGGACCGGGTGAAAAACTGTTTTTT.

The chain couples TRBV20-1 to TRBJ1-4; 8 bases align to TRBD1. Germline values: CDR1 DFQATT, CDR2 SNEGSKA (reference sequence). The CDR3 loop spans 14 amino acids. Trimming at V came to 2 bases and at J to 3 bases, leaving 2 bases not matched to a gene. The CDR3 reads CSARQGASNEKLFF. For the CDR3, the DNA is TGCAGTGCTAGACAGGGGGCTTCTAATGAAAAACTGTTTTTT.

The V gene is TRBV4-2, the J gene TRBJ2-7; unclear D gene. Germline V gene data show CDR1 as LGHNA and CDR2 as YNFKEQ. Between the trimmed V and J ends, which lost 2 bases and 0 bases, there was a span of 17 bases. This CDR3 region has 17 residues. CDR3 DNA: TGTGCCAGCAGCCAAATCCCCGGGTCGCGGTACTCCTACGAGCAGTACTTC. Protein product: CASSQIPGSRYSYEQYF.

The chain links TRBV19 to TRBJ1-2; TRBD1 is a possible D gene (5 bases). With 4 bases removed from V and 6 bases from J, the gap between germline ends came to 6 bases. The CDR3 totals 11 residues. CDR1 and CDR2 from the germline V gene are LNHDA and SQIVND (reference sequence). As DNA, the CDR3 is TGTGCCAGTAGTAAAGGGGATGGCTACACCTTC. The encoded protein is CASSKGDGYTF.

This chain joins TRBV28 and TRBJ2-3; TRBD2 matches at 7 bases. The V gene end was trimmed by 4 bases and the J gene end by 1 base; junction bases not matched to a gene: 5. The CDR3 loop spans 15 amino acids. CDR1 is MDHEN, CDR2 SYDVKM, per germline. The CDR3 DNA reads as TGTGCCAGCAGTTCCTTGGCGGGGGGCACAGATACGCAGTATTTT. Translation: CASSSLAGGTDTQYF.

In this sample, this clonotype turned up many times. For the CDR3, the DNA is TGTGCCAGCTCTTCAGGGATTAGTTATGGCTACACCTTC. It yields the protein CASSSGISYGYTF. This chain joins TRBV3-1 and TRBJ1-2; tentatively, D is TRBD1 (5 bases). Per the germline V gene, CDR1 is LGHDT and CDR2 is YNNKEL (reference sequence). V was pared by 8 bases and J by 5 bases, with 15 bases between. The CDR3 has 13 amino acids.

This clonotype was recorded many times. The rearrangement uses TRBV7-2 and TRBJ2-3, with D unclear. The CDR3 runs 16 residues. The germline V gene encodes CDR1 SGHTA and CDR2 FQGNSA. The germline V and J ends were trimmed by 1 base and 3 bases, with 14 bases remaining between them. The CDR3: CASSLGTGYGTDTQYF. As DNA, the CDR3 is TGTGCCAGCAGCTTAGGGACGGGCTACGGGACAGATACGCAGTATTTT.

This clonotype was seen at least ten times. The J gene is TRBJ2-2, the V gene TRBV20-1; D may correspond to TRBD1 or TRBD2 (6 bases each). Trimming pared 6 bases from V and 4 bases from J, leaving 15 bases between. In germline, CDR1 is DFQATT, CDR2 SNEGSKA (reference sequence). CDR3 length: 14 residues. This CDR3 reads CSASPGGSTGELFF. Here the CDR3 DNA reads TGCAGTGCAAGCCCCGGGGGCAGCACCGGGGAGCTGTTTTTT.

In this sample, this clonotype turned up many times. The chain employs TRBV20-1 and TRBJ2-2, with 11 bases identical to TRBD1. The J segment lost 7 bases and the V segment lost 2 bases, leaving 6 bases of the junction unmatched. Germline CDR1 reads DFQATT; CDR2 reads SNEGSKA (reference sequence). This CDR3 is built from 15 residues. The CDR3, as DNA: TGCAGTGCTAGAAGGGACAGGGGGAGGAGCGGGGAGCTGTTTTTT. Residues: CSARRDRGRSGELFF.

This clonotype was detected ten times or more. This chain links TRBV5-1 with TRBJ2-1, with D perhaps assigned TRBD1 or TRBD2 (6 bases each). From germline, CDR1 is SGHRS and CDR2 YFSETQ. Between the trimmed V and J ends, which lost 0 bases and 7 bases, there was a span of 14 bases. This CDR3 comprises 15 residues. The CDR3 protein is CASSLEGGRGNEQFF. In DNA, the CDR3 is TGCGCCAGCAGCTTGGAAGGGGGACGGGGGAATGAGCAGTTCTTC.

The J gene is TRBJ2-7, the V gene TRBV12-3 or TRBV12-4; TRBD2 agrees at 9 bases. The CDR3 extends over 15 amino acids. J was trimmed by 2 bases and V by 6 bases; bases with no gene match: 8. CDR3 residues: CASSRLADAPYEQYF. CDR3 bases: TGTGCCAGCAGCCGACTAGCGGATGCGCCCTACGAGCAGTACTTC.

CDR3 in amino acids: CASSLDRDVETQYF. As DNA, the CDR3 is TGCGCCAGCAGCTTGGACAGGGATGTTGAGACCCAGTACTTC. The chain joins TRBV5-1 to TRBJ2-5, with D perhaps TRBD1 (6 bases). The CDR3 spans 14 residues. The germline CDR1 and CDR2 sequences are SGHRS and YFSETQ. With 0 bases removed from V and 5 bases from J, the gap between germline ends came to 11 bases.

The V and J genes are TRBV29-1 and TRBJ2-1; 7 bases line up with TRBD2. The germline CDR1 and CDR2 sequences are SQVTM and ANQGSEA. The CDR3 runs 12 residues. V was clipped by 7 bases and J by 1 base; unmatched bases: 1. The CDR3 DNA reads as TGCAGCGCGGGACTATCCTACAATGAGCAGTTCTTC. Encoded protein: CSAGLSYNEQFF.

This clonotype was seen a handful of times. The genes are TRBV20-1 and TRBJ2-7; 11 bases fit TRBD2. The germline CDR1 and CDR2 sequences are DFQATT and SNEGSKA (reference sequence). The CDR3 extends over 15 amino acids. The V segment lost 6 bases and the J segment 0 bases; nucleotides outside the gene matches: 7. As DNA, the CDR3 is TGCAGTGCCCGGACTAGCGGGCCCACCTCCTACGAGCAGTACTTC. Translated: CSARTSGPTSYEQYF.